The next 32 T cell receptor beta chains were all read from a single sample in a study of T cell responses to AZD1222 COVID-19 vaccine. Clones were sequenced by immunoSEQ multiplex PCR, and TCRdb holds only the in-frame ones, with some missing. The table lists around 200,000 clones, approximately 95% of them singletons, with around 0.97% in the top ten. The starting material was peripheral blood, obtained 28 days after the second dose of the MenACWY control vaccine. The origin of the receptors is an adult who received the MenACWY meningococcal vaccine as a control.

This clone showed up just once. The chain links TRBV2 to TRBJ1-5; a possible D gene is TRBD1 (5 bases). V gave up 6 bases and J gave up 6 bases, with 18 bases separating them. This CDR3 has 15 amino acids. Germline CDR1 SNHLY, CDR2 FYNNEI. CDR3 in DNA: TGTGCCAGCAGGAGGGATGTCGTGGGGGTTCAGCCCCAGCATTTT. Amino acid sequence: CASRRDVVGVQPQHF.

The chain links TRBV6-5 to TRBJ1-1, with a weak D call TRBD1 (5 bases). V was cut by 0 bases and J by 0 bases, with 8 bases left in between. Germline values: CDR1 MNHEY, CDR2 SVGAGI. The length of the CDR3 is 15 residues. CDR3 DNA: TGTGCCAGCAGTTACTCCAGGGCCCTGAACACTGAAGCTTTCTTT. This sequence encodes CASSYSRALNTEAFF.

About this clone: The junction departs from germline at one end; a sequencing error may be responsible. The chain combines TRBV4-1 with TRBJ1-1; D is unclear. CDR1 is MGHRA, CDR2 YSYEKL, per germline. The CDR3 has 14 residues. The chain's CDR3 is CASRQVVKKTEAFF. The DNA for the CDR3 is TGCGCCAGCAGACAAGTAGTGAAAAAGACTGAAGCTTTCTTT.

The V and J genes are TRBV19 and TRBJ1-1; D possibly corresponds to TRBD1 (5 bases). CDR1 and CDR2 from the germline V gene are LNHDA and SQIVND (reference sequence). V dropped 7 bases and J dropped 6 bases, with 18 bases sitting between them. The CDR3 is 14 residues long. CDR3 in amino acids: CASIQGGFNSEAFF. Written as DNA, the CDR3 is TGTGCCAGTATCCAGGGAGGATTTAACTCTGAAGCTTTCTTT.

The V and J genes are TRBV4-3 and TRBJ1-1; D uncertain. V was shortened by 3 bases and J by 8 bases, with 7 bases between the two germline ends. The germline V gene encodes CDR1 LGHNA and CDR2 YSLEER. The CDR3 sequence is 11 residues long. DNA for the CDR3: TGCGCCAGCAGCCATGGGAGAGAAGCTTTCTTT. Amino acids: CASSHGREAFF.

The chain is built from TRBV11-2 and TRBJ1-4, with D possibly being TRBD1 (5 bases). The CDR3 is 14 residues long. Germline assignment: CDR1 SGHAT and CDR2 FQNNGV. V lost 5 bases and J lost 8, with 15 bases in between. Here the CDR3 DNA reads TGTGCCAGCAGCGCGGGTCCCGGGGGGGAAAAACTGTTTTTT. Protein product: CASSAGPGGEKLFF.

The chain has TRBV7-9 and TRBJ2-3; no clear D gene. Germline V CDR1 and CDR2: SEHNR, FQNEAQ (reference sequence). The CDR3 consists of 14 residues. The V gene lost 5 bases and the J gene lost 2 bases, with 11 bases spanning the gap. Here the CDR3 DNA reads TGTGCCAGCAGCGACGATCGGGCCACAGATACGCAGTATTTT. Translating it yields CASSDDRATDTQYF.

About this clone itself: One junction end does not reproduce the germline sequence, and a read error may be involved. CDR3 sequence: CASSYVGQGYGQYF. CDR3 bases: TGTGCCAGCAGTTACGTGGGACAGGGTTACGGGCAGTACTTC. The V gene is TRBV6-5, the J gene TRBJ2-7; 9 bases agree with TRBD1. There are 14 residues in the CDR3. Germline V gene data show CDR1 as MNHEY and CDR2 as SVGAGI.

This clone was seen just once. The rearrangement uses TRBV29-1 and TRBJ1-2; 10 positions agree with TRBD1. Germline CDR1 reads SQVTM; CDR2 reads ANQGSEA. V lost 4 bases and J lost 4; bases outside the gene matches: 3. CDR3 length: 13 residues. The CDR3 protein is CSVVRTGGYGYTF. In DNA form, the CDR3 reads TGCAGCGTTGTTCGGACAGGGGGCTATGGCTACACCTTC. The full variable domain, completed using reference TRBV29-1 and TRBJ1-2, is SAVISQKPSRDICQRGTSLTIQCQVDSQVTMMFWYRQQPGQSLTLIATANQGSEATYESGFVIDKFPISRPNLTFSTLTVSNMSPEDSSIYLCSVVRTGGYGYTFGSGTRLTVV.

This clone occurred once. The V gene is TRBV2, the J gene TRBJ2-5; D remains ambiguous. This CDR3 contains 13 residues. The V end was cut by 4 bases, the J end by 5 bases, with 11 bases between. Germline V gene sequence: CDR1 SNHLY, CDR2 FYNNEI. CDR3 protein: CASSVISRETQYF. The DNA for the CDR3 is TGTGCCAGCAGTGTGATTAGCCGGGAGACCCAGTACTTC.

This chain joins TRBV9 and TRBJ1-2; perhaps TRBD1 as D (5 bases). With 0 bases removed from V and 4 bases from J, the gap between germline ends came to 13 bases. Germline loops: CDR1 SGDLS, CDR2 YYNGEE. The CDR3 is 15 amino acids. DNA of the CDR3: TGTGCCAGCAGCGTAGATCCAGCAGGGAGCTATGGCTACACCTTC. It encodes CASSVDPAGSYGYTF.

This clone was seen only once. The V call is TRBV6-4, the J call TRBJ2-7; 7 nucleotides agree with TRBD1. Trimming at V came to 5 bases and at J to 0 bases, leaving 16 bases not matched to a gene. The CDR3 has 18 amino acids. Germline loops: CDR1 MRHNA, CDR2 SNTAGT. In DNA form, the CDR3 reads TGTGCCAGCAGTCCTCCGGGACAGCAGCCTACAGGCTCCTACGAGCAGTACTTC. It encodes CASSPPGQQPTGSYEQYF.

CDR3 bases: TGTGCCAGCAGTAAGGACTCAAGCCACGGCGGGGAGCTGTTTTTT. Translation gives CASSKDSSHGGELFF. The V gene is TRBV2, the J gene TRBJ2-2; D possibly corresponds to TRBD2 (5 bases). Trimming left V 5 bases short and J 7 bases short, with 17 bases between. The CDR3 is 15 amino acids. The germline V gene has CDR1 SNHLY and CDR2 FYNNEI. The whole variable domain, remainder taken from reference TRBV2 and TRBJ2-2, is EPEVTQTPSHQVTQMGQEVILRCVPISNHLYFYWYRQILGQKVEFLVSFYNNEISEKSEIFDDQFSVERPDGSNFTLKIRSTKLEDSAMYFCASSKDSSHGGELFFGEGSRLTVL.

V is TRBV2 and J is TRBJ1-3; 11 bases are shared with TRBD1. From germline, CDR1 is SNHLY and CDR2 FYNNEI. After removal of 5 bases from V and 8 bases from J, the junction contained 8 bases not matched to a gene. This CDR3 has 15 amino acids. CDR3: CASSYYGTGGDTIYF. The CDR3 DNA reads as TGTGCCAGCAGTTACTATGGGACAGGGGGAGACACCATATATTTT.

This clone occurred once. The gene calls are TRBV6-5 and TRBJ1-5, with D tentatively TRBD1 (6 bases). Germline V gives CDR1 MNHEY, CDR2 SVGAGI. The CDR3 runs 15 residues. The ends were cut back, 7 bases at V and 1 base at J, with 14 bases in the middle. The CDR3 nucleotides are TGTGCCAGCAACACGGGGGCGGTGAGCAATCAGCCCCAGCATTTT. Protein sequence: CASNTGAVSNQPQHF.

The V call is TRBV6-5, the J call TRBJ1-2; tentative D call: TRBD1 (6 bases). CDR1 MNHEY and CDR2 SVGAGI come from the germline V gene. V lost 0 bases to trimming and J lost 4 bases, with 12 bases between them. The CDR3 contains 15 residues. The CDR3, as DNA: TGTGCCAGCAGTTACTCGGCAGGGGTCGGCTATGGCTACACCTTC. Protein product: CASSYSAGVGYGYTF.

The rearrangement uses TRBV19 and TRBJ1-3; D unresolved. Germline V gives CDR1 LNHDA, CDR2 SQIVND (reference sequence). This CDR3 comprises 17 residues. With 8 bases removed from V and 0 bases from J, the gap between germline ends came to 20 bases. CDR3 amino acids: CASQGGQIYYSGNTIYF. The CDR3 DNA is TGTGCCAGTCAAGGAGGGCAGATCTACTACTCTGGAAACACCATATATTTT.

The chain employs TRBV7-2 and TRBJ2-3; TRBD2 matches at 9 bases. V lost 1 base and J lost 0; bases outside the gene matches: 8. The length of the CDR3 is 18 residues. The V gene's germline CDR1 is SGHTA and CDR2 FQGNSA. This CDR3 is CASSLVASRGGSTDTQYF. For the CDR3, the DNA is TGTGCCAGCAGCTTAGTTGCTTCGCGGGGGGGAAGCACAGATACGCAGTATTTT.

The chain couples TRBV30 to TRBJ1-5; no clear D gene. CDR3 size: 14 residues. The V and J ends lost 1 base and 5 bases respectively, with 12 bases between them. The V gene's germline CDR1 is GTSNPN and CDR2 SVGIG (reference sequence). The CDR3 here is CAWSDLGADQPQHF. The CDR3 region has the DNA TGTGCCTGGAGTGATTTGGGCGCTGATCAGCCCCAGCATTTT.

This CDR3 reads CASSSFVRQSSYNEQFF. Written as DNA, the CDR3 is TGTGCCAGTAGTAGCTTCGTTCGGCAGAGCTCCTACAATGAGCAGTTCTTC. The genes are TRBV19 and TRBJ2-1; D remains unclear. Trimming pared 4 bases from V and 0 bases from J, leaving 16 bases between. From germline, CDR1 is LNHDA and CDR2 SQIVND (reference sequence). The CDR3 is 17 residues long.

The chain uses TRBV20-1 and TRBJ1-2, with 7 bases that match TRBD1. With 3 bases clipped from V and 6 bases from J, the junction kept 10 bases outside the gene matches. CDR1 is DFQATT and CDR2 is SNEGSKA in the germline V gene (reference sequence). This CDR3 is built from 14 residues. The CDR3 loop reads CSASSSRTGDGYTF. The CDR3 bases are TGCAGTGCTAGTTCCTCCCGAACAGGGGATGGCTACACCTTC.

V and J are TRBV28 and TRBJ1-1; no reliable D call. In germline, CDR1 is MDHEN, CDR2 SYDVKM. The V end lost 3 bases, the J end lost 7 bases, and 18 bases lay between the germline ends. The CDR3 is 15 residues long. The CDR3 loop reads CASSFLRRGGFEAFF. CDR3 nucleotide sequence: TGTGCCAGCAGTTTTTTGAGACGAGGAGGGTTTGAAGCTTTCTTT.

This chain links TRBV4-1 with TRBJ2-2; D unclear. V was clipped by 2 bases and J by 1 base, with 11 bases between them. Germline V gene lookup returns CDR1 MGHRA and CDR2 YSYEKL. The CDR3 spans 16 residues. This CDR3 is CASSQNYVVNTGELFF. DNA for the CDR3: TGCGCCAGCAGCCAAAATTATGTTGTGAACACCGGGGAGCTGTTTTTT.

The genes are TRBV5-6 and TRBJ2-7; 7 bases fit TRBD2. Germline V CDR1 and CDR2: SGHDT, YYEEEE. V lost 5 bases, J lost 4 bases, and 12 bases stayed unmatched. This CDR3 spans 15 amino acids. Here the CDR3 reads CASSSLLGGQYEQYF. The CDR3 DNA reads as TGTGCCAGCAGTTCCCTTTTGGGAGGGCAGTACGAGCAGTACTTC.

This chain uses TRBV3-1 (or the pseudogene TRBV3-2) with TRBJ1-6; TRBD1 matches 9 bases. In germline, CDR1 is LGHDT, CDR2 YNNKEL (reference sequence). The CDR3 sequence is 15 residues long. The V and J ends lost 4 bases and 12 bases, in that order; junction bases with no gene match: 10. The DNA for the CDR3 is TGTGCCAGCAGCCTCGGGACCGGGACAGGGCGACCCCTCCACTTT. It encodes CASSLGTGTGRPLHF.

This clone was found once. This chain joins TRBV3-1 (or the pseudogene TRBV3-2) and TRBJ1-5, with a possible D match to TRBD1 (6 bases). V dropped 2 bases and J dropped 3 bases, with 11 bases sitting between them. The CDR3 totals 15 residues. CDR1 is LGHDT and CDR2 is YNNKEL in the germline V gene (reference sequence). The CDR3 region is CASSQNPGDNQPQHF. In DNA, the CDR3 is TGTGCCAGCAGCCAAAATCCAGGGGACAATCAGCCCCAGCATTTT.

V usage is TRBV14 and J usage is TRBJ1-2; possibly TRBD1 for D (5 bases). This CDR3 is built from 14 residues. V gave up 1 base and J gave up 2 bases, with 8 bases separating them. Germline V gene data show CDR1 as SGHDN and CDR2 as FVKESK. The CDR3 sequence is CASSQAGTNYGYTF. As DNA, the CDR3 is TGTGCCAGCAGCCAAGCGGGGACCAACTATGGCTACACCTTC.

This chain's CDR3 is CASSLRTTGGYEQYF. The CDR3 region has the DNA TGTGCCAGCAGCCTTAGGACCACTGGGGGCTACGAGCAGTACTTC. V and J are TRBV7-6 and TRBJ2-7; D possibly uses TRBD1 or TRBD2 (5 bases each). The CDR3 length is 15 residues. The germline gives CDR1 SGHVS, CDR2 FNYEAQ. V shed 5 bases and J shed 3 bases, with 17 bases lying between them.

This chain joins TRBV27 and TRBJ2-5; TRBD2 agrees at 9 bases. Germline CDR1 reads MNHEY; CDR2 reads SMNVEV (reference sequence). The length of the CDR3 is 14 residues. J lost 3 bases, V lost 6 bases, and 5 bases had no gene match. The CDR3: CASSLAGREETQYF. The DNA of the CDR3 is TGTGCCAGCAGCCTAGCGGGGAGAGAAGAGACCCAGTACTTC.

This chain's CDR3 is CASSLTGVATQYF. The CDR3 region has the DNA TGCGCCAGCAGCTTGACAGGGGTTGCTACGCAGTATTTT. The chain couples TRBV5-1 to TRBJ2-3; 7 nucleotides agree with TRBD1. With 1 base clipped from V and 8 bases from J, the junction kept 4 bases outside the gene matches. The CDR3 loop spans 13 amino acids. CDR1 is SGHRS and CDR2 is YFSETQ in the germline V gene.

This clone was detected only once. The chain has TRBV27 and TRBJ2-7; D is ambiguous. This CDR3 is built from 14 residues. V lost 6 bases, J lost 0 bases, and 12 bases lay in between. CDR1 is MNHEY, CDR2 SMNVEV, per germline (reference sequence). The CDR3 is CASRYRNNSYEQYF. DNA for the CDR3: TGTGCCAGCAGGTACCGGAACAACTCCTACGAGCAGTACTTC.

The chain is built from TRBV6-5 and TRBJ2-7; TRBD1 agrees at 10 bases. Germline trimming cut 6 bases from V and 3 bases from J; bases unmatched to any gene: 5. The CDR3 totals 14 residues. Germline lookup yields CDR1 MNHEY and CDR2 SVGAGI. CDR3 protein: CASSPDRGGYEQYF. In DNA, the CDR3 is TGTGCCAGCAGCCCGGACAGGGGGGGCTACGAGCAGTACTTC.